The present entry profiles one TCR beta chain with its context. Its target is unknown. Produced via immunoSEQ multiplex PCR; TCRdb's table is partial and in-frame only. The sample consists of 25,000 to 35,000 clones, about 86% of them appearing once. These data are taken from a study of PD-1 blockade in classical Hodgkin lymphoma. Overall study findings and caveats: Patients excluded were those beginning nivolumab under 1 year after ASCT. When set against healthy donors, newly diagnosed patients were reported to show lower baseline TCR diversity.

V dropped 0 bases and J dropped 11 bases, with 16 bases sitting between them. The CDR3 length is 14 residues. The V gene's germline CDR1 is LNHDA and CDR2 SQIVND (reference sequence). The time point denotes: cycle 4 day 1 (C4D1), after five to seven weeks of nivolumab. Autologous stem cell transplantation was followed by relapse in every patient, and brentuximab vedotin exposure varied. Using magnetic negative selection, the CD4+ T cells were separated out of thawed PBMCs. V usage is TRBV19 and J usage is TRBJ1-1; weak D call: TRBD1 (5 bases). Sequencing was performed on CD4+ T cells from blood, taken before the fourth cycle of nivolumab. This TCR derives from a human donor with classical Hodgkin lymphoma. The CDR3 DNA reads as TGTGCCAGTAGTATAGATCTCCTGACAGAGAGGGCTTTCTTT. This translates into CASSIDLLTERAFF.